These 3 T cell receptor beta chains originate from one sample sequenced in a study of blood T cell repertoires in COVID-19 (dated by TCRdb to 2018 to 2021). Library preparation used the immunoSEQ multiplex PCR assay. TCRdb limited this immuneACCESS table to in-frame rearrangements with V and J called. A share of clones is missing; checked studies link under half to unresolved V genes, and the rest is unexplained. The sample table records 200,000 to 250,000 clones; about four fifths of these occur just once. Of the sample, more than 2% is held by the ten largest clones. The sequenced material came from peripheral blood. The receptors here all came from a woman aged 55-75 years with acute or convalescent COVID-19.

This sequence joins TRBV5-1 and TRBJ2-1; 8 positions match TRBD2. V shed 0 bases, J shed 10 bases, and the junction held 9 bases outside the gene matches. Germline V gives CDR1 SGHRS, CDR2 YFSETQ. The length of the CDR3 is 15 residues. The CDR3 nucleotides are TGCGCCAGCAGCTTGGACCGGGGGGGCCTAGACGAGCAGTTCTTC. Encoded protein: CASSLDRGGLDEQFF. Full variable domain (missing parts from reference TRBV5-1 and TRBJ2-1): KAGVTQTPRYLIKTRGQQVTLSCSPISGHRSVSWYQQTPGQGLQFLFEYFSETQRNKGNFPGRFSGRQFSNSRSEMNVSTLELGDSALYLCASSLDRGGLDEQFFGPGTRLTVL.

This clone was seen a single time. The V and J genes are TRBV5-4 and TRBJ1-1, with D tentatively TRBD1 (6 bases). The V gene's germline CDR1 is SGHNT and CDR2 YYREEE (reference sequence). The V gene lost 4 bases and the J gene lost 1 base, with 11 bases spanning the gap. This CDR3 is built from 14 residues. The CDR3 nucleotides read TGTGCCAGCAGCCTGGACAGATCGAACACTGAAGCTTTCTTT. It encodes CASSLDRSNTEAFF.

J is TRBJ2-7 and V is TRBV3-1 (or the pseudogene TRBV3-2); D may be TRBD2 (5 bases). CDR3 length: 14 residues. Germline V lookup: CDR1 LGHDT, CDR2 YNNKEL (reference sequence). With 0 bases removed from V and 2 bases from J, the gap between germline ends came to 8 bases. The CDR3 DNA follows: TGTGCCAGCAGCCAAGATGTCGGGACCTACGAGCAGTACTTC. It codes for CASSQDVGTYEQYF.